This T cell receptor (beta chain) was captured by sequencing in a study of regulatory T cells in long-lasting Graves disease. In germline, CDR1 is SEHNR, CDR2 FQNEAQ (reference sequence). V was trimmed by 5 bases and J by 0 bases, leaving 8 bases between them. This CDR3 spans 14 amino acids. Time point described: persistent/refractory GD, antithyroid drugs over 5 years with positive TRAb. PBMCs provided the RNA from which the TCR library was made. Peripheral blood, at 8 to 9 milliliters, went into EDTA tubes. This clonotype was counted between two and nine times. Its antigen is not known. General observations from the study: A limited number of samples was an acknowledged limitation. Persistent disease exhibited a predilection for TRBV28, TRBJ1-2 and TRBJ2-5. Thyroid tissue went unexamined; only peripheral blood was analyzed.

To make TCR beta libraries, researchers used iRepertoire HTBI primers and Arm-PCR of CDR3 regions. TCRdb recomputed calls from the multiplex PCR reads with MiXCR, one row per CDR3 protein. The sample comprises 310,000 or so distinct CDR3 sequences, under 25% of which are singletons, and 45% to 70% rests with the top ten. The source material was peripheral blood mononuclear cells (PBMCs), sampled when the disease was refractory, from a patient treated with antithyroid drugs. The sequence derives from a female donor with Graves disease. The chain recombines TRBV7-9 with TRBJ1-3; D call uncertain. The CDR3 is CASSPLFSGNTIYF. CDR3 in DNA: TGTGCCAGCAGCCCCCTCTTCTCTGGAAACACCATATATTTT.